This T cell receptor beta chain stems from a study of cytomegalovirus exposure and HLA in healthy donors. Whole-study findings and limits: In a later analysis, TCR beta V- and J-gene trimming showed a link to a missense DCLRE1C variant. With further analysis later on, most CMV-associated TCR beta chains appeared HLA-restricted. Specificity of a few CMV-associated chains for CMV antigens was verified in vitro. Investigators reported 164 TCR beta chains as tied to cytomegalovirus.

The PCR employed 60 Vbeta primers together with 13 Jbeta primers. Method: immunoSEQ multiplex PCR; TCRdb's copy keeps in-frame clones and lacks some. Of around 150,000 clones in the sample, 65% to 70% were seen once. About this clone: Its antigen is still unknown.

Germline CDR1 reads MGHRA; CDR2 reads YSYEKL. The V gene lost 3 bases and the J gene lost 1 base, with 19 bases spanning the gap. CDR3 length: 17 amino acids. Material: PBMCs. The receptor's source is a young woman in good health and CMV-seropositive. The chain carries TRBV4-1 and TRBJ2-7; possible D gene TRBD1, 6 bases. CDR3 DNA sequence: TGCGCCAGCAGCCAGGGACCGAGGGGGATCGGGTCCTACGAGCAGTACTTC. It codes for CASSQGPRGIGSYEQYF.